Sequencing of this T cell receptor beta chain was carried out in a study of T cell changes during pregnancy in multiple sclerosis. This table comes from immunoSEQ multiplex PCR, and its TCRdb copy is limited to in-frame clones, with some not included. The repertoire consists of 39,000 or so clones, with about 90% occurring once and the leading ten covering 10%. V was shortened by 6 bases and J by 11 bases, with 15 bases between the two germline ends. Germline V gene data show CDR1 as MGHRA and CDR2 as YSYEKL. The CDR3 is 12 amino acids. The source was CD8+ T cells from peripheral blood mononuclear cells, collected in the first trimester of pregnancy. The sequence derives from a female donor with multiple sclerosis, enrolled in a pregnancy study. The rearrangement joins TRBV4-1 to TRBJ2-3; a weak D match, TRBD2 (6 bases). CDR3 region: CASSGKSGVQYF. In DNA, the CDR3 is TGCGCCAGCAGTGGCAAATCGGGGGTGCAGTATTTT.